This T cell receptor beta chain was profiled in a study of spatial heterogeneity in lung cancer. Across the study: Within raw reads, each unique TCR and UMI combination appeared on average more than ten times.

In its sample, this clonotype ranks as large. The CDR3 loop spans 13 amino acids. The ends were cut back, 4 bases at V and 4 bases at J, with 9 bases in the middle. CDR1 and CDR2 from the germline V gene are MGHRA and YSYEKL. TCRdb ran MiXCR on the 5' RACE reads and lists one entry per CDR3 protein. The sample has tens of thousands of distinct CDR3 sequences; 5% to 5.5% are singletons. The time point was: sample taken at primary tumor resection. Whole RNA, which was extracted from tumor, nontumor lung tissue or frozen PBMC, was sequenced without any cell sorting. The TCR was taken from a female donor with early-stage non-small cell lung cancer. The rearrangement joins TRBV4-1 to TRBJ2-3; D is perhaps TRBD2 (6 bases). This material consisted of PBMCs, taken at surgery. This CDR3 is CASSPPGADTQYF. As DNA, the CDR3 is TGCGCCAGCAGCCCCCCGGGGGCAGATACGCAGTATTTT.